A single sample is the source of the 30 T cell receptor beta chains below, sequenced in a study of metastatic and nonmetastatic thyroid tumors. Ahead of thyroid surgery, no patient had received treatment of any kind. TCRdb re-analyzed the PCR reads through MiXCR. The profile shows 30,000 to 35,000 clones, around 17% of them singletons. Sequencing was carried out using blood. The receptors shown here come from a female donor with papillary thyroid cancer or a benign thyroid nodule (not recorded which). Some clones in this sample may be carry-over from other donors' samples.

This clone has ten or more counts. This rearrangement joins TRBV12-3 or TRBV12-4 to TRBJ2-1; 7 nucleotides align to TRBD2. The trim removed 7 bases at V and 4 bases at J, leaving 4 bases unmatched. The CDR3 totals 13 residues. The CDR3 spells CASKRGPYNEQFF. The CDR3 bases are TGTGCCAGCAAGCGGGGACCTTACAATGAGCAGTTCTTC.

This clone was seen repeatedly, ten times or more. J is TRBJ1-6 and V is TRBV5-1, with 8 bases fitting TRBD1. Germline CDR1 and CDR2: SGHRS and YFSETQ. This CDR3 contains 15 residues. J lost 8 bases, V lost 4 bases, and 8 bases had no gene match. The CDR3 DNA reads as TGCGCCAGCAGCGTTCGACAGGGGATGGATTCACCCCTCCACTTT. Protein: CASSVRQGMDSPLHF.

Ten or more counts support this clone. The chain joins TRBV30 to TRBJ2-7, with 7 nucleotides matching TRBD1. This CDR3 has 13 residues. CDR1 and CDR2 from the germline V gene are GTSNPN and SVGIG (reference sequence). The V and J ends lost 0 bases and 10 bases, in that order; junction bases with no gene match: 9. The DNA of the CDR3 is TGTGCCTGGAGTGTCTGGGCACAGGGGATTCAGTACTTC. It is translated as CAWSVWAQGIQYF.

There are many counts of this clone. The V call is TRBV20-1, the J call TRBJ2-2; D is possibly TRBD2 (6 bases). This CDR3 region has 16 residues. In germline, CDR1 is DFQATT, CDR2 SNEGSKA (reference sequence). The V gene lost 3 bases and the J gene lost 5 bases, with 19 bases spanning the gap. The CDR3 region has the DNA TGCAGTGCTAGGATCTCCGGGAGTACGAGTACCGGGGAGCTGTTTTTT. Its translation is CSARISGSTSTGELFF.

This clone was seen at least ten times. This chain connects TRBV19 to TRBJ2-3, with TRBD1 identical over 7 bases. Germline values: CDR1 LNHDA, CDR2 SQIVND (reference sequence). Unmatched junction bases numbered 6, after V lost 2 bases and J lost 1 base. The CDR3 loop spans 16 amino acids. DNA for the CDR3: TGTGCCAGTAGTATACACCCCGGGACAGGCACAGATACGCAGTATTTT. Translation: CASSIHPGTGTDTQYF.

Details on this clone: Just one base apart from a much larger clone, this may be a read error. The chain links TRBV7-9 to TRBJ2-5; 8 bases are shared with TRBD2. The CDR3 runs to 15 residues. With V trimmed by 1 base and J by 4 bases, 5 bases remained unmatched. Per germline, CDR1 SEHNR and CDR2 FQNEAQ (reference sequence). The CDR3 DNA reads as TGTGCCAGCAGCTTAGTGACTAGCGTTACAGAGACCCAGTACTTC. Protein product: CASSLVTSVTETQYF.

In this sample, this clone turned up many times. The chain recombines TRBV3-1 with TRBJ1-4; 10 bases line up with TRBD1. The CDR3 spans 14 residues. The J segment lost 7 bases and the V segment lost 4 bases, leaving 3 bases of the junction unmatched. CDR1 and CDR2 (germline): LGHDT, YNNKEL (reference sequence). The CDR3 loop reads CASSPTGGGEKLFF. The CDR3 DNA follows: TGTGCCAGCAGCCCGACAGGGGGCGGTGAAAAACTGTTTTTT.

This clone was counted at least ten times. The chain joins TRBV20-1 to TRBJ2-1; D not resolved. Germline values: CDR1 DFQATT, CDR2 SNEGSKA (reference sequence). V shed 3 bases and J shed 7 bases, with 16 bases lying between them. The CDR3 consists of 14 residues. CDR3 bases: TGCAGTGCTAGTGGCTACATCACGGATAATGAGCAGTTCTTC. Translating it yields CSASGYITDNEQFF.

Details on this clone: This may stem from a read error, because a much larger clone lies one nucleotide away. This chain uses TRBV3-1 with TRBJ2-5; 10 bases fit TRBD2. The CDR3 runs to 13 residues. CDR1 and CDR2 from the germline V gene are LGHDT and YNNKEL (reference sequence). In nucleotides, the CDR3 is TGTTCCAGCCAACTAGCGGGGCAAGAGACCCAGTACTTC. Its protein is CSSQLAGQETQYF.

This clone was found many times. The chain couples TRBV11-2 to TRBJ1-2, with TRBD1 matching over 12 bases. CDR1 and CDR2 (germline): SGHAT, FQNNGV. The CDR3 has 18 residues. Trimming removed 0 bases from V and 5 bases from J; junction bases left unmatched: 10. As DNA, the CDR3 is TGTGCCAGCAGCTTAGATGGGGGACAGGGGGCAAGTTGGTATGGCTACACCTTC. This encodes CASSLDGGQGASWYGYTF.

This clone has ten or more counts. This chain joins TRBV5-1 and TRBJ2-1, with 8 bases aligning to TRBD2. Germline trimming cut 5 bases from V and 8 bases from J; bases unmatched to any gene: 12. Germline V gives CDR1 SGHRS, CDR2 YFSETQ. This CDR3 is built from 15 residues. The CDR3 sequence is CASSHGAGEVDEQFF. CDR3 nucleotides: TGCGCCAGCAGTCACGGAGCGGGAGAAGTAGATGAGCAGTTCTTC.

This clone has a count of ten or more. V is TRBV5-6 and J is TRBJ2-1, with D perhaps matching TRBD1 (5 bases). This CDR3 has 15 residues. Germline CDR1 is SGHDT and CDR2 is YYEEEE. V was trimmed by 0 bases and J by 2 bases, leaving 9 bases between them. CDR3 sequence reads: CASSLVQGPYNEQFF. Here the CDR3 DNA reads TGTGCCAGCAGCTTGGTGCAGGGCCCCTACAATGAGCAGTTCTTC. The variable domain in full, completed from reference TRBV5-6 and TRBJ2-1, reads DAGVTQSPTHLIKTRGQQVTLRCSPKSGHDTVSWYQQALGQGPQFIFQYYEEEERQRGNFPDRFSGHQFPNYSSELNVNALLLGDSALYLCASSLVQGPYNEQFFGPGTRLTVL.

This clone was recorded many times. V usage is TRBV19 and J usage is TRBJ2-2; the D call may be TRBD1 or TRBD2 (5 bases each). The CDR3 extends over 15 amino acids. Trimming took 4 bases from V and 0 from J, leaving 9 bases between them. Germline CDR1 is LNHDA and CDR2 is SQIVND (reference sequence). The CDR3 spells CASSTGTANTGELFF. Here the CDR3 DNA reads TGTGCCAGTAGTACCGGGACCGCGAACACCGGGGAGCTGTTTTTT.

Concerning this clone: The junction shows a germline mismatch at one end, possibly a read error. The rearrangement uses TRBV15 and TRBJ2-3; D unclear. The CDR3 has 16 amino acids. Germline V gene lookup returns CDR1 LNHNV and CDR2 YYDKDF (reference sequence). The CDR3 DNA reads as TGTGCCACAAGCAGAGATGTGACTTCCAGCACAGATACGCAGTATTTT. It encodes CATSRDVTSSTDTQYF.

This rearrangement joins TRBV5-1 to TRBJ2-6; maybe TRBD1 (5 bases). This CDR3 has 17 amino acids. CDR1 is SGHRS, CDR2 YFSETQ, per germline. Deletions cut 0 bases from V and 1 base from J, with 11 bases between. The CDR3 DNA reads as TGCGCCAGCAGCTTGGAAGGGGCTGCGTCTGGGGCCAACGTCCTGACTTTC. This translates into CASSLEGAASGANVLTF.

This chain links TRBV5-6 with TRBJ1-2; D possibly corresponds to TRBD1 (6 bases). Trimming shortened V by 3 bases and J by 1 base, and 19 bases separated the two germline ends. The germline V gene encodes CDR1 SGHDT and CDR2 YYEEEE. The CDR3 spans 17 residues. This CDR3 is CASSYGGGAPHNYGYTF. The CDR3 region has the DNA TGTGCCAGCAGCTACGGCGGGGGGGCCCCCCATAACTATGGCTACACCTTC.

The rearrangement uses TRBV4-1 and TRBJ1-6; D possibly corresponds to TRBD1 (6 bases). The ends were cut back, 2 bases at V and 5 bases at J, with 13 bases in the middle. The length of the CDR3 is 16 residues. The germline gives CDR1 MGHRA, CDR2 YSYEKL. The CDR3 here is CASSQRTVQDNSPLHF. In nucleotides, the CDR3 is TGCGCCAGCAGCCAACGGACAGTCCAAGATAATTCACCCCTCCACTTT.

This clone was recorded at least ten times. This sequence joins TRBV6-1 and TRBJ1-2; D may be TRBD1 (6 bases). CDR1 and CDR2 from the germline V gene are MNHNS and SASEGT. The V end lost 6 bases, the J end lost 5 bases, and 19 bases lay between the germline ends. The CDR3 is made up of 15 amino acids. The CDR3: CASSLQPGTQYGYTF. The CDR3, as DNA: TGTGCCAGCAGCCTACAACCCGGGACACAGTATGGCTACACCTTC.

This clone came up many times. This sequence joins TRBV5-1 and TRBJ1-1; D is possibly TRBD1 (5 bases). Germline V gene sequence: CDR1 SGHRS, CDR2 YFSETQ. This CDR3 comprises 15 residues. V was clipped by 0 bases and J by 6 bases, with 15 bases between them. Here the CDR3 reads CASSLEAWGVAEAFF. As DNA, the CDR3 is TGCGCCAGCAGCTTGGAGGCGTGGGGGGTGGCTGAAGCTTTCTTT.

This clone was recorded at least ten times. The chain employs TRBV6-1 and TRBJ2-1; D possibly corresponds to TRBD1 (6 bases). Germline loops: CDR1 MNHNS, CDR2 SASEGT. This CDR3 is built from 12 residues. Trimming left V 7 bases short and J 8 bases short, with 12 bases between. This CDR3 reads CASKGHLDEQFF. In DNA form, the CDR3 reads TGTGCCAGCAAGGGACATTTGGATGAGCAGTTCTTC.

This clone was observed many times. This chain joins TRBV25-1 and TRBJ2-7; maybe TRBD2 (6 bases). The CDR3 runs 13 residues. Germline assignment: CDR1 MGHDK and CDR2 SYGVNS. The V and J ends lost 10 bases and 0 bases respectively, with 13 bases between them. The CDR3 DNA reads TGTGCCACCGAGGACGGGAGCTCCTACGAGCAGTACTTC. Translated, it gives CATEDGSSYEQYF.

This clone showed up many times. The rearrangement joins TRBV19 to TRBJ1-5; D remains ambiguous. Germline CDR1 LNHDA, CDR2 SQIVND (reference sequence). The CDR3 runs 15 residues. V was shortened by 4 bases and J by 0 bases, with 10 bases between the two germline ends. The DNA of the CDR3 is TGTGCCAGTAGTACTCTGGTAGGTAGCAATCAGCCCCAGCATTTT. Protein: CASSTLVGSNQPQHF.

As for this clone: One end of the junction fails to match germline, which may point to a read error. The chain carries TRBV9 and TRBJ2-1; TRBD2 agrees at 8 bases. This CDR3 comprises 16 residues. Germline assignment: CDR1 SGDLS and CDR2 YYNGEE. CDR3 region: CVSRPGLVVNGVEQFF. CDR3 DNA: TGTGTCAGCAGACCGGGACTAGTGGTTAACGGGGTTGAGCAGTTCTTC.

This clone showed up many times. This rearrangement joins TRBV7-2 to TRBJ1-5; D unclear. Trimming took 1 base from V and 6 from J, leaving 10 bases between them. Germline CDR1 is SGHTA and CDR2 is FQGNSA. The CDR3 is 14 amino acids. CDR3 nucleotide sequence: TGTGCCAGCAGCTTAGGAGGGTTCGGTCAGCCCCAGCATTTT. It is translated as CASSLGGFGQPQHF.

This clone was picked up a small number of times. A read error may produce the germline difference seen at one junction end. V and J are TRBV28 and TRBJ2-7, with 8 bases aligning to TRBD2. The CDR3 runs 16 residues. Germline V gene data show CDR1 as MDHEN and CDR2 as SYDVKM. CDR3 coding DNA: TGTGCCAGCAGCCTCGGGCTAGCGGGTAACGGGTACGTGCAGTACTTC. As protein: CASSLGLAGNGYVQYF.

There are many counts of this clone. The V call is TRBV5-6, the J call TRBJ2-1; either TRBD1 or TRBD2 may fit D (5 bases each). The CDR3 extends over 12 amino acids. The germline V gene encodes CDR1 SGHDT and CDR2 YYEEEE. With 2 bases removed from V and 10 bases from J, the gap between germline ends came to 10 bases. CDR3 sequence reads: CASSLPGLEQFF. The DNA for the CDR3 is TGTGCCAGCAGCTTACCGGGGCTGGAGCAGTTCTTC.

The chain recombines TRBV20-1 with TRBJ2-1; D is possibly TRBD2 (5 bases). V lost 8 bases, J lost 10 bases, and 24 bases lay in between. The CDR3 runs 14 residues. Germline CDR1 DFQATT, CDR2 SNEGSKA (reference sequence). CDR3 region: CSSPRPSWREEQFF. The CDR3 bases are TGCAGTTCCCCACGGCCTAGCTGGAGAGAGGAGCAGTTCTTC.

This clone was seen repeatedly, ten times or more. V gene TRBV10-3 combines with J gene TRBJ2-1, with 13 bases identical to TRBD2. Per germline, CDR1 ENHRY and CDR2 SYGVKD. Unmatched junction bases numbered 5, after V lost 6 bases and J lost 6 bases. The CDR3 is 15 residues long. CDR3 DNA: TGTGCCATCAGACCTACTAGCGGGAGGGGCAATGAGCAGTTCTTC. Encoded protein: CAIRPTSGRGNEQFF.

This clone was observed at least ten times. Just one base apart from a much larger clone, this may be a read error. Other nucleotide sequences from this sample produce the same CDR3. This sequence joins TRBV4-2 and TRBJ1-6; no clear D gene. CDR3 length equals 14 residues. Looked up from germline, CDR1 is LGHNA and CDR2 is YNFKEQ. In DNA form, the CDR3 reads TGTGCCAGCAGCCAAGTCATTGAGAATTCACCCCTCCACTTC. Its translation: CASSQVIENSPLHF.

This clone was picked up many times. The rearrangement uses TRBV5-1 and TRBJ1-2; D is unclear. V shed 4 bases and J shed 4 bases, with 11 bases lying between them. Germline V CDR1 and CDR2: SGHRS, YFSETQ. The CDR3 has 13 residues. The CDR3 sequence is CASSTDGSYGYTF. The DNA of the CDR3 is TGCGCCAGCAGCACGGACGGTAGCTATGGCTACACCTTC. Filled out from reference TRBV5-1 and TRBJ1-2, the complete variable domain reads KAGVTQTPRYLIKTRGQQVTLSCSPISGHRSVSWYQQTPGQGLQFLFEYFSETQRNKGNFPGRFSGRQFSNSRSEMNVSTLELGDSALYLCASSTDGSYGYTFGSGTRLTVV.